Presented here are 23 T cell receptor beta chains from one specimen sequenced in a study of T cell responses to AZD1222 COVID-19 vaccine. Assay used: immunoSEQ multiplex PCR; TCRdb lists only in-frame clones, some missing. Of 72,000 or so clones listed, around nine tenths are singletons. The specimen comprised peripheral blood, sampled on day 0 of AZD1222 vaccination. These receptors came from an adult in good health.

The rearrangement links TRBV11-2 to TRBJ2-7; D gene ambiguous. The CDR3 is 15 amino acids. Deletions cut 5 bases from V and 1 base from J, with 15 bases between. Germline CDR1 and CDR2: SGHAT and FQNNGV. The CDR3 here is CASSPLGKESYEQYF. The DNA of the CDR3 is TGTGCCAGCAGCCCATTGGGGAAGGAATCCTACGAGCAGTACTTC. The full variable domain, in which reference TRBV11-2 and TRBJ2-7 provide the parts outside the CDR3, is EAGVAQSPRYKIIEKRQSVAFWCNPISGHATLYWYQQILGQGPKLLIQFQNNGVVDDSQLPKDRFSAERLKGVDSTLKIQPAKLEDSAVYLCASSPLGKESYEQYFGPGTRLTVT.

The chain carries TRBV30 and TRBJ1-6; no reliable D call. Germline CDR1 GTSNPN, CDR2 SVGIG (reference sequence). V lost 1 base, J lost 9 bases, and 22 bases lay in between. The CDR3 length is 17 residues. The CDR3 DNA sequence: TGTGCCTGGAGTGGGAGTAATTCGGGCCTAATGGGTTCACCCCTCCACTTT. The encoded protein is CAWSGSNSGLMGSPLHF.

The rearrangement links TRBV2 to TRBJ2-3; D gene unclear. V was shortened by 7 bases and J by 0 bases, with 11 bases between the two germline ends. Germline V gene data show CDR1 as SNHLY and CDR2 as FYNNEI. This CDR3 has 14 amino acids. The CDR3 protein is CASIPGASTDTQYF. As DNA, the CDR3 is TGTGCCAGCATCCCAGGAGCTAGCACAGATACGCAGTATTTT. Drawing the rest from reference TRBV2 and TRBJ2-3, the complete variable domain is EPEVTQTPSHQVTQMGQEVILRCVPISNHLYFYWYRQILGQKVEFLVSFYNNEISEKSEIFDDQFSVERPDGSNFTLKIRSTKLEDSAMYFCASIPGASTDTQYFGPGTRLTVL.

The chain joins TRBV7-3 to TRBJ1-1; the D is unclear. Germline assignment: CDR1 SGHTA and CDR2 FQGTGA. Trimming stripped 4 bases from V and 7 bases from J, with 13 bases between. This CDR3 is built from 13 residues. CDR3 region: CASSSRREGEAFF. The CDR3 DNA is TGTGCCAGCAGCTCCCGCCGCGAGGGTGAAGCTTTCTTT.

The chain is built from TRBV11-3 and TRBJ2-4; weak D call: TRBD2 (6 bases). V lost 6 bases, J lost 9 bases, and 18 bases lay in between. The CDR3 spans 14 residues. The germline gives CDR1 SGHNT, CDR2 YENEEA. The DNA of the CDR3 is TGTGCCAGCAGTTCCGGATCGGGAGATAGCATTCAGTACTTC. It codes for CASSSGSGDSIQYF.

V gene TRBV7-2 combines with J gene TRBJ2-7, with 8 nucleotides matching TRBD2. This CDR3 spans 15 amino acids. Germline trimming cut 0 bases from V and 5 bases from J; bases unmatched to any gene: 6. In germline, CDR1 is SGHTA, CDR2 FQGNSA. In nucleotides, the CDR3 is TGTGCCAGCAGCTTAGCTTACAGCGGGAGTAACGAGCAGTACTTC. Translated, it gives CASSLAYSGSNEQYF.

DNA of the CDR3: TGTGCCACCAGTGGTGGACTGGACGGCAATGAGCAGTTCTTC. Amino acid sequence: CATSGGLDGNEQFF. This chain joins TRBV24-1 and TRBJ2-1, with D possibly matching TRBD2 (5 bases). Germline-derived CDR1 and CDR2 are KGHDR and SFDVKD. The CDR3 totals 14 residues. The V end lost 5 bases, the J end lost 6 bases, and 13 bases lay between the germline ends.

The chain is built from TRBV3-1 (or the pseudogene TRBV3-2) and TRBJ1-1, with 7 bases fitting TRBD1. This CDR3 is built from 17 residues. With 0 bases clipped from V and 7 bases from J, the junction kept 14 bases outside the gene matches. Germline V gene data show CDR1 as LGHDT and CDR2 as YNNKEL (reference sequence). The CDR3 sequence: CASSQDSAGTARNEAFF. In DNA form, the CDR3 reads TGTGCCAGCAGCCAAGATTCGGCCGGGACAGCTCGTAATGAAGCTTTCTTT.

The chain employs TRBV6-5 and TRBJ2-7, with 7 bases aligning to TRBD1. With 6 bases clipped from V and 0 bases from J, the junction kept 8 bases outside the gene matches. Germline V CDR1 and CDR2: MNHEY, SVGAGI. The CDR3 loop spans 15 amino acids. CDR3 sequence reads: CASSYDRANSYEQYF. The CDR3 nucleotides read TGTGCCAGCAGCTACGACAGGGCCAACTCCTACGAGCAGTACTTC.

This clone was seen a single time. The gene calls are TRBV3-1 (or the pseudogene TRBV3-2) and TRBJ1-1; D gene uncertain. Trimming pared 5 bases from V and 5 bases from J, leaving 15 bases between. Germline assignment: CDR1 LGHDT and CDR2 YNNKEL (reference sequence). The CDR3 is made up of 14 amino acids. As DNA, the CDR3 is TGTGCCAGCAGCTACCCGAACAAGGGAACTGAAGCTTTCTTT. It yields the protein CASSYPNKGTEAFF.

This clone was seen once. This chain links TRBV6-2 or TRBV6-3 with TRBJ1-2; D is possibly TRBD1 (5 bases). From germline, CDR1 is MNHEY and CDR2 SVGEGT. CDR3 length: 13 amino acids. The germline V and J ends were trimmed by 5 bases and 8 bases, with 15 bases remaining between them. CDR3 coding DNA: TGTGCCAGCAGTGCGACCGGGACGGGCGGCTACACCTTC. Translation: CASSATGTGGYTF.

V is TRBV2 and J is TRBJ2-5; a possible D gene is TRBD1 (6 bases). Germline loops: CDR1 SNHLY, CDR2 FYNNEI. This CDR3 spans 13 amino acids. V gave up 8 bases and J gave up 5 bases, with 15 bases separating them. The CDR3 nucleotides are TGTGCCAGCGGGGGCGACTCCCCGGAGACCCAGTACTTC. This translates into CASGGDSPETQYF.

The chain recombines TRBV5-1 with TRBJ1-5, with no clear D. Per the germline V gene, CDR1 is SGHRS and CDR2 is YFSETQ. V shed 0 bases and J shed 7 bases, with 8 bases lying between them. The CDR3 loop spans 13 amino acids. CDR3 bases: TGCGCCAGCAGCTTGGCTCCGTTCCAGCCCCAGCATTTT. Translating gives CASSLAPFQPQHF.

The CDR3 bases are TGCGCCAGCAGCCCGGACAGGGTGGTCGGCTACACCTTC. This gives the protein CASSPDRVVGYTF. The rearrangement joins TRBV5-1 to TRBJ1-2; 8 bases fit TRBD1. The V gene end was trimmed by 4 bases and the J gene end by 8 bases; junction bases not matched to a gene: 7. The V gene's germline CDR1 is SGHRS and CDR2 YFSETQ. The CDR3 contains 13 residues.

This clone has a single count. This sequence joins TRBV24-1 and TRBJ2-7; the match to TRBD1 covers 7 bases. There are 14 residues in the CDR3. Germline CDR1 is KGHDR and CDR2 is SFDVKD. Trimming cost V 3 bases and J 4 bases; bases outside gene matches: 5. The CDR3, as DNA: TGTGCCACCAGTGATGCGCACAGGGGTTACGAGCAGTACTTC. Translated: CATSDAHRGYEQYF.

This clone was seen more than once but under ten times. The chain couples TRBV4-2 to TRBJ2-1; D gene ambiguous. Germline loops: CDR1 LGHNA, CDR2 YNFKEQ. The V end was cut by 0 bases, the J end by 0 bases, with 6 bases between. This CDR3 has 15 residues. The CDR3: CASSQDTRSYNEQFF. In nucleotides, the CDR3 is TGTGCCAGCAGCCAAGACACTCGCTCCTACAATGAGCAGTTCTTC.

V gene TRBV28 combines with J gene TRBJ2-2; D gene ambiguous. Germline CDR1 reads MDHEN; CDR2 reads SYDVKM. This CDR3 comprises 10 residues. Trimming shortened V by 6 bases and J by 6 bases, and 2 bases separated the two germline ends. The CDR3 DNA reads as TGTGCCAGCAGGCCCGGGGAGCTGTTTTTT. This gives the protein CASRPGELFF. Full variable domain (remainder filled in from reference TRBV28 and TRBJ2-2): DVKVTQSSRYLVKRTGEKVFLECVQDMDHENMFWYRQDPGLGLRLIYFSYDVKMKEKGDIPEGYSVSREKKERFSLILESASTNQTSMYLCASRPGELFFGEGSRLTVL.

The chain couples TRBV11-2 to TRBJ2-7; a possible D gene is TRBD2 (6 bases). Deletions cut 3 bases from V and 0 bases from J, with 6 bases between. CDR3 size: 13 residues. Per germline, CDR1 SGHAT and CDR2 FQNNGV. CDR3 amino acids: CASSLGGSYEQYF. CDR3 sequence (DNA): TGTGCCAGCAGCTTGGGGGGCTCCTACGAGCAGTACTTC. The full variable domain, completed using reference TRBV11-2 and TRBJ2-7, is EAGVAQSPRYKIIEKRQSVAFWCNPISGHATLYWYQQILGQGPKLLIQFQNNGVVDDSQLPKDRFSAERLKGVDSTLKIQPAKLEDSAVYLCASSLGGSYEQYFGPGTRLTVT.

This rearrangement joins TRBV6-1 to TRBJ2-1; D not resolved. Trimming cost V 3 bases and J 9 bases, with 9 bases left between them. This CDR3 spans 12 amino acids. Germline V gene sequence: CDR1 MNHNS, CDR2 SASEGT. In nucleotides, the CDR3 is TGTGCCAGCAGTGACCGAGCATTTGAGCAGTTCTTC. Protein: CASSDRAFEQFF.

This clone came up once. V usage is TRBV5-1 and J usage is TRBJ2-5; 9 nucleotides match TRBD2. The CDR3 covers 15 residues. Germline CDR1 and CDR2: SGHRS and YFSETQ. V was clipped by 1 base and J by 5 bases; unmatched bases: 6. The CDR3: CASSLPSGEFETQYF. CDR3 in DNA: TGCGCCAGCAGCTTGCCTAGCGGGGAGTTTGAGACCCAGTACTTC.

The chain links TRBV6-5 to TRBJ1-2; TRBD1 agrees at 7 bases. Germline V gene lookup returns CDR1 MNHEY and CDR2 SVGAGI. With 2 bases clipped from V and 10 bases from J, the junction kept 13 bases outside the gene matches. The CDR3 loop spans 15 amino acids. The CDR3 sequence is CASSYRAGTDTSYTF. CDR3 in DNA: TGTGCCAGCAGTTACCGGGCGGGGACAGATACCTCCTACACCTTC.

The V call is TRBV25-1, the J call TRBJ1-2; D remains ambiguous. Trimming took 6 bases from V and 4 from J, leaving 9 bases between them. This CDR3 has 12 residues. CDR1 MGHDK and CDR2 SYGVNS come from the germline V gene. CDR3 DNA sequence: TGTGCCAGCAGAGTAGAATCCTATGGCTACACCTTC. Translation gives CASRVESYGYTF.

CDR3: CASSPEGGHFTEAFF. In DNA, the CDR3 is TGTGCCAGCAGCCCGGAGGGGGGGCATTTCACTGAAGCTTTCTTT. The chain has TRBV3-1 (or the pseudogene TRBV3-2) and TRBJ1-1; D perhaps matches TRBD1 (6 bases). The CDR3 has 15 residues. The germline gives CDR1 LGHDT, CDR2 YNNKEL (reference sequence). Trimming took 4 bases from V and 4 from J, leaving 16 bases between them.